A selection of T cell receptor beta chains follows, all from one sample in a study of T cell responses to AZD1222 COVID-19 vaccine. TCRdb's table, derived via immunoSEQ multiplex PCR, lists solely in-frame clones and lacks some. This sample yields about 260,000 clones, of which approximately 93% are seen a single time; around 0.57% belongs to the top ten. The source was peripheral blood, collected on day 0 of AZD1222 vaccination. The source is an adult in good health. CDR3s include the opening cysteine and the closing phenylalanine or tryptophan. Each record gives: D gene, V gene, J gene, clone size, CDR3 protein, CDR3 DNA. D genes are given only for firm matches. A row's size may be missing; if present it is once, few, many or a size class.

>NA|TRBV29-1|TRBJ1-2|NA
CSVWDGGYYGYTF
TGCAGCGTTTGGGACGGGGGTTACTATGGCTACACCTTC
>NA|TRBV5-1|TRBJ1-1|NA
CASSLGRGGNTEAFF
TGCGCCAGCAGCCTGGGCCGGGGTGGGAACACTGAAGCTTTCTTT
>TRBD2|TRBV5-1|TRBJ2-5|NA
CASSSGTTQETQYF
TGCGCCAGCAGCTCCGGGACTACCCAAGAGACCCAGTACTTC
>NA|TRBV6-5|TRBJ2-2|NA
CASRPTNTGELFF
TGTGCCAGCAGACCAACAAACACCGGGGAGCTGTTTTTT
>NA|TRBV7-3|TRBJ2-1|NA
CASSLTDSRYNEQFF
TGTGCCAGCAGCTTAACCGACTCGCGGTACAATGAGCAGTTCTTC
>NA|TRBV10-3|TRBJ1-1|NA
CAISVSADTEAFF
TGTGCCATCAGTGTATCTGCCGACACTGAAGCTTTCTTT
>NA|TRBV3-1/TRBV3-2|TRBJ1-1|NA
CASNPGGGANIGAFF
TGTGCCAGCAACCCGGGGGGAGGGGCTAATATAGGGGCTTTCTTT
>NA|TRBV21-1|TRBJ1-5|NA
CASSAHPNQPQHF
TGTGCCAGCAGCGCCCACCCAAATCAGCCCCAGCATTTT
>TRBD1|TRBV19|TRBJ1-1|NA
CASSWTGRNTEAFF
TGTGCCAGTAGCTGGACAGGGCGAAACACTGAAGCTTTCTTT
>TRBD1|TRBV5-1|TRBJ2-7|NA
CASSLGGGTGYHEQYF
TGCGCCAGCAGCTTGGGTGGGGGGACAGGGTACCACGAGCAGTACTTC
>NA|TRBV7-8|TRBJ2-7|NA
CASSPGVEQYF
TGTGCCAGCAGCCCCGGGGTCGAGCAGTACTTC
>NA|TRBV19|TRBJ1-1|NA
CASNMGLGGTEAFF
TGTGCCAGTAATATGGGGTTGGGCGGCACTGAAGCTTTCTTT
>NA|TRBV13|TRBJ1-2|NA
CASSQQGSFYGYTF
TGTGCCAGCAGCCAACAAGGGTCGTTCTATGGCTACACCTTC
>NA|TRBV28|TRBJ1-1|NA
CATWGGSVPEAFF
TGTGCCACCTGGGGGGGCAGCGTACCTGAAGCTTTCTTT
>NA|TRBV5-1|TRBJ1-4|few
CASSGGHGYNEKLFF
TGCGCCAGCAGCGGGGGACACGGCTATAATGAAAAACTGTTTTTT
>NA|TRBV5-1|TRBJ1-1|NA
CASSAQGLRNTEAFF
TGCGCCAGCAGCGCCCAGGGATTACGGAACACTGAAGCTTTCTTT
>NA|TRBV13|TRBJ2-2|NA
CASSTGTRNTGELFF
TGTGCCAGCAGCACCGGGACTCGGAACACCGGGGAGCTGTTTTTT
>TRBD2|TRBV5-1|TRBJ2-1|NA
CASSFRSSGGYNEQFF
TGCGCCAGCAGCTTTAGGTCTAGCGGGGGCTACAATGAGCAGTTCTTC
>TRBD2|TRBV10-3|TRBJ2-7|NA
CAISESVAGEEQYF
TGTGCCATCAGTGAGTCGGTAGCGGGGGAGGAGCAGTACTTC
>NA|TRBV5-1|TRBJ1-1|NA
CASSPGAGWGNTEAFF
TGCGCCAGCAGCCCGGGGGCAGGGTGGGGGAACACTGAAGCTTTCTTT
>NA|TRBV6-5|TRBJ2-5|NA
CASSRGTRQETQYF
TGTGCCAGCAGTCGGGGGACACGACAAGAGACCCAGTACTTC
>NA|TRBV2|TRBJ2-7|NA
CASSEGPTPTYEQYF
TGTGCCAGCAGTGAGGGGCCAACCCCTACCTACGAGCAGTACTTC
>NA|TRBV7-3|TRBJ2-1|NA
CASSEQPSAHNEQFF
TGTGCCAGCAGCGAACAGCCCTCCGCACACAATGAGCAGTTCTTC
>TRBD1|TRBV7-3|TRBJ2-3|NA
CASSLSQGVSTDTQYF
TGTGCCAGCAGTCTATCTCAGGGGGTGAGCACAGATACGCAGTATTTT
>NA|TRBV5-1|TRBJ1-1|NA
CASSLIGGEGWAFF
TGCGCCAGCAGCTTGATTGGGGGAGAGGGGTGGGCTTTCTTT
>NA|TRBV2|TRBJ2-1|NA
CASKVEGSDEQFF
TGTGCCAGCAAAGTGGAAGGGAGCGATGAGCAGTTCTTC
>TRBD1|TRBV25-1|TRBJ2-1|NA
CASSARTGAYNEQFF
TGTGCCAGCAGTGCGAGGACAGGGGCGTACAATGAGCAGTTCTTC
>NA|TRBV6-2/TRBV6-3|TRBJ2-7|NA
CASSYGRLAGRYEQYF
TGTGCCAGCAGTTACGGGCGTCTAGCCGGCCGCTACGAGCAGTACTTC